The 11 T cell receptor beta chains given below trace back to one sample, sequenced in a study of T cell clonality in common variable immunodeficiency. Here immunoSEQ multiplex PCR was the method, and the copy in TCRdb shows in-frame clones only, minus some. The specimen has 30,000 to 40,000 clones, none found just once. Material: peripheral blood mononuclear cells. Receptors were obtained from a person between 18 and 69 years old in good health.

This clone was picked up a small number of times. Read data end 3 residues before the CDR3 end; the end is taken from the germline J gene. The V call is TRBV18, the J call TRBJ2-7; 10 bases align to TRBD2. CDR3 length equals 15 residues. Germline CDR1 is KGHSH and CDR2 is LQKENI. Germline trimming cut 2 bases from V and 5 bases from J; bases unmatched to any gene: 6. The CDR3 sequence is CASSPAPGTSDEQYF. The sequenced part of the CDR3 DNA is TGTGCCAGCTCACCAGCCCCCGGGACTAGCGACGAG.

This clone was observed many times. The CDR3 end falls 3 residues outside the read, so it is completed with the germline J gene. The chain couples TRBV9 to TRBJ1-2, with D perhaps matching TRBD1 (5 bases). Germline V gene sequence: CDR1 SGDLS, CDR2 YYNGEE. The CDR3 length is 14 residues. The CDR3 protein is CASSVGPGPRGYTF. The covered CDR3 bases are TGTGCCAGCAGCGTAGGTCCAGGGCCGAGAGGC.

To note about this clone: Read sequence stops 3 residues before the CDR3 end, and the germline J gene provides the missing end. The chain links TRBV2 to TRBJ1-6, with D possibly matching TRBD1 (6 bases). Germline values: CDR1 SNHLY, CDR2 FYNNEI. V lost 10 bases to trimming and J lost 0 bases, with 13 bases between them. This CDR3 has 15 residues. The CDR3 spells CATGQSRSYNSPLHF. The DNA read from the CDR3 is TGTGCCACCGGACAGTCTCGCTCCTATAATTCACCC.

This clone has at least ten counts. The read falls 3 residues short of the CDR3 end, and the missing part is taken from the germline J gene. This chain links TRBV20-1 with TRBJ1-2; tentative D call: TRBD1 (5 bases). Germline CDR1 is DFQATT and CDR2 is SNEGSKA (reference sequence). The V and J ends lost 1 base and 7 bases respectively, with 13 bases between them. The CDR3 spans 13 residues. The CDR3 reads CSARVAGWGGYTF. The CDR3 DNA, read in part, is TGCAGTGCTAGAGTTGCAGGGTGGGGTGGC.

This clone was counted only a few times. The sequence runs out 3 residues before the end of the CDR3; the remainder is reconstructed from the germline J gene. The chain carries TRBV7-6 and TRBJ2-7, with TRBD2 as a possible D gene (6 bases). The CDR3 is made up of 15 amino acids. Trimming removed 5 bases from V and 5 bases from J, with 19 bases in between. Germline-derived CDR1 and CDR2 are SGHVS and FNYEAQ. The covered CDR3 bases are TGTGCCAGCAGCCCCCGACTAGTCTCGGGCGACGAG. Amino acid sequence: CASSPRLVSGDE. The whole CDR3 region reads CASSPRLVSGDEQYF.

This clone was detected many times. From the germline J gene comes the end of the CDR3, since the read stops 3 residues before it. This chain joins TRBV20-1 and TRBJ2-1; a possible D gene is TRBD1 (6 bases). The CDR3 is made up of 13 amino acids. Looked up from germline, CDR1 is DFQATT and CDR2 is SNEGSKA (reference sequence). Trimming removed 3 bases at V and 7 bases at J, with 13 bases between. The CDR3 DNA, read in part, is TGCAGTGCTAGCAGGACAGCCGCTAATGAG. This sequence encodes CSASRTAANE. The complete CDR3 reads CSASRTAANEQFF.

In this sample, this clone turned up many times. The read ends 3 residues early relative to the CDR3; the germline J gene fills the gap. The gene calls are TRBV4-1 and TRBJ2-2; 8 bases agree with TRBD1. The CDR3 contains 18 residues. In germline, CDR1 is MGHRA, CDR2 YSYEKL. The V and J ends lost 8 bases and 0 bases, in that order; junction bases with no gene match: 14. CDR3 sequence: CASATLGRTGSNTGELFF. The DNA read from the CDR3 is TGCGCCAGCGCCACCTTGGGAAGGACAGGGTCGAACACCGGGGAG.

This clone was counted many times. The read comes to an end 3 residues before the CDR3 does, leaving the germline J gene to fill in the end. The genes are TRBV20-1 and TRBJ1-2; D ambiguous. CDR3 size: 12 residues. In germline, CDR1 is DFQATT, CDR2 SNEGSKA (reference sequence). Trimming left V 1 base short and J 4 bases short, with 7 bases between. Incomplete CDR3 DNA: TGCAGTGCTAGAGTAGTTCCCTATGGC. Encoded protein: CSARVVPYG. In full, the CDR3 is CSARVVPYGYTF.

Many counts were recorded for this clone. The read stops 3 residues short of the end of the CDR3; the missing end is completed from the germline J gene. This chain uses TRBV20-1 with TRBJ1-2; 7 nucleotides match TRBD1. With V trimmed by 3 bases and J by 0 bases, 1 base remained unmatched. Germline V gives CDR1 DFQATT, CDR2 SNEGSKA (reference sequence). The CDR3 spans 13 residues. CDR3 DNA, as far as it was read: TGCAGTGCTAGTCAGGGGGCTAACTATGGC. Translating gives CSASQGANYG. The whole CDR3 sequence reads CSASQGANYGYTF.

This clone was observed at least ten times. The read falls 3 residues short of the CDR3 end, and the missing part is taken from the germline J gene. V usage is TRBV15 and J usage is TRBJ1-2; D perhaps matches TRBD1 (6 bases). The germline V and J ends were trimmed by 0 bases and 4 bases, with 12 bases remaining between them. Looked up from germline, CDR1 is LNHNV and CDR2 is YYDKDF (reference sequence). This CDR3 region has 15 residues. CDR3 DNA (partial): TGTGCCACCAGCAGAGATACGGACAGCACCTATGGC. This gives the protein CATSRDTDSTYG. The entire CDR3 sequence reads CATSRDTDSTYGYTF.

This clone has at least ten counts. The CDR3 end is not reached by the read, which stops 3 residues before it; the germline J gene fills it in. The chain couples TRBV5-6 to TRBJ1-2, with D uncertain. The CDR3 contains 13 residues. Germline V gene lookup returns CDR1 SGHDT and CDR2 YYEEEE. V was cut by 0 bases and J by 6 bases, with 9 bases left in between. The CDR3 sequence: CASSLERTHGYTF. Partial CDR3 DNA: TGTGCCAGCAGCTTGGAGCGGACCCATGGC.